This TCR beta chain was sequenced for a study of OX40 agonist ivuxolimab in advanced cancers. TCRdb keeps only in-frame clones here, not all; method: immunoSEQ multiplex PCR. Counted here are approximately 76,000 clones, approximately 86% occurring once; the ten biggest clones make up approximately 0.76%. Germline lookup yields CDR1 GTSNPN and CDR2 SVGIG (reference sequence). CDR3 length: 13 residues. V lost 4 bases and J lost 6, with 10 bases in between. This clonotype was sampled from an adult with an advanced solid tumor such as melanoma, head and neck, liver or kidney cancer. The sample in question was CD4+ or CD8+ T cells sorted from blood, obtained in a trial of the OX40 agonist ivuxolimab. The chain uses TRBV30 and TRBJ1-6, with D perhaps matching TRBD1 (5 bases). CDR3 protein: CAWTTVPNSPLHF. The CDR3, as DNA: TGTGCCTGGACGACAGTTCCTAATTCACCCCTCCACTTT. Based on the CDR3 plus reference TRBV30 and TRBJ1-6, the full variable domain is SQTIHQWPATLVQPVGSPLSLECTVEGTSNPNLYWYRQAAGRGLQLLFYSVGIGQISSEVPQNLSASRPQDRQFILSSKKLLLSDSGFYLCAWTTVPNSPLHFGNGTRLTVT.